A single sample gave rise to the 21 T cell receptor beta chains below, sequenced in a study of blood T cell repertoires in COVID-19. Profiling relied on immunoSEQ multiplex PCR, and the TCRdb table lists in-frame clones only, not all of them. The data contain hundreds of thousands of clones, approximately 80% of them singletons. Sequencing was carried out using PBMCs or T cells enriched from blood (not recorded which). All receptors come from a man aged 25 to 40 with acute COVID-19.

The chain combines TRBV6-5 with TRBJ2-1, with TRBD2 matching 8 bases. Trimming cost V 7 bases and J 6 bases; bases outside gene matches: 8. This CDR3 is built from 14 residues. Germline V gene sequence: CDR1 MNHEY, CDR2 SVGAGI. CDR3 in amino acids: CASISGTRGNEQFF. DNA for the CDR3: TGTGCCAGCATTTCCGGGACTAGAGGCAATGAGCAGTTCTTC.

The rearrangement joins TRBV27 to TRBJ1-6; TRBD1 agrees at 7 bases. V lost 11 bases to trimming and J lost 6 bases; unmatched junction nucleotides: 7. The CDR3 runs 13 residues. Germline V gene sequence: CDR1 MNHEY, CDR2 SMNVEV (reference sequence). CDR3 coding DNA: TGTGCCGGAGCGGACAGGAGTAATTCACCCCTCCACTTT. Translated: CAGADRSNSPLHF.

The chain uses TRBV30 and TRBJ1-1; D gene unclear. Germline loops: CDR1 GTSNPN, CDR2 SVGIG (reference sequence). V was shortened by 5 bases and J by 6 bases, with 10 bases between the two germline ends. The CDR3 runs 11 residues. In DNA, the CDR3 is TGTGCCTGGCAAGGGAGGGCTGAAGCTTTCTTT. Its protein product is CAWQGRAEAFF.

The chain couples TRBV6-2 or TRBV6-3 to TRBJ2-1; TRBD2 agrees at 10 bases. Germline CDR1 is MNHEY and CDR2 is SVGEGT. Unmatched junction bases numbered 8, after V lost 5 bases and J lost 4 bases. The CDR3 has 16 amino acids. The DNA of the CDR3 is TGTGCCAGCAGTGACGCTAGCGGGGGACGGTACAATGAGCAGTTCTTC. Protein sequence: CASSDASGGRYNEQFF.

This chain connects TRBV10-2 to TRBJ1-5; D is possibly TRBD1 (6 bases). This CDR3 has 14 amino acids. The V end lost 4 bases, the J end lost 5 bases, and 12 bases lay between the germline ends. Germline CDR1 WSHSY, CDR2 SAAADI. CDR3 residues: CASSVTGIDQPQHF. Here the CDR3 DNA reads TGCGCCAGCAGTGTTACAGGGATTGATCAGCCCCAGCATTTT.

This clone was observed a single time. The CDR3 bases are TGTGCCAGCAGTGAAACAAACAGGGGTGGGGAAAAACTGTTTTTT. Translation: CASSETNRGGEKLFF. The chain couples TRBV25-1 to TRBJ1-4; 7 nucleotides line up with TRBD1. Germline-derived CDR1 and CDR2 are MGHDK and SYGVNS. The CDR3 has 15 residues. V was clipped by 2 bases and J by 8 bases; unmatched bases: 8.

This sequence joins TRBV6-1 and TRBJ2-7; TRBD2 agrees at 15 bases. V trimming: 4 bases; J trimming: 6 bases; junction bases outside the gene matches: 10. The CDR3 loop spans 17 amino acids. From germline, CDR1 is MNHNS and CDR2 SASEGT. The CDR3 reads CASSATGLAGGRREQYF. DNA for the CDR3: TGTGCCAGCAGTGCGACTGGACTAGCGGGGGGGCGTCGCGAGCAGTACTTC.

CDR3 nucleotide sequence: TGTGCCAGCAGTGACCCTGCAGGGAGGGAAAAGGGCTACACCTTC. This translates into CASSDPAGREKGYTF. The J gene is TRBJ1-2, the V gene TRBV6-1; a possible D gene is TRBD1 (5 bases). Trimming cost V 3 bases and J 8 bases, with 19 bases left between them. The CDR3 sequence is 15 residues long. CDR1 MNHNS and CDR2 SASEGT come from the germline V gene.

The chain recombines TRBV18 with TRBJ2-5; the D gene is possibly TRBD2 (5 bases). The CDR3 loop spans 15 amino acids. V lost 1 base, J lost 4 bases, and 13 bases lay in between. Per the germline V gene, CDR1 is KGHSH and CDR2 is LQKENI. The DNA of the CDR3 is TGTGCCAGCTCACCACTCATCGGGGTCGGAGAGACCCAGTACTTC. It encodes CASSPLIGVGETQYF.

The rearrangement links TRBV5-4 to TRBJ1-2; a possible D gene is TRBD1 (6 bases). CDR1 is SGHNT and CDR2 is YYREEE in the germline V gene (reference sequence). V gave up 0 bases and J gave up 1 base, with 10 bases separating them. This CDR3 contains 15 residues. DNA of the CDR3: TGTGCCAGCAGCTTGGGGGGGCGAGGTAACTATGGCTACACCTTC. Translation gives CASSLGGRGNYGYTF. The entire variable domain, with the rest obtained from reference TRBV5-4 and TRBJ1-2, is as follows: ETGVTQSPTHLIKTRGQQVTLRCSSQSGHNTVSWYQQALGQGPQFIFQYYREEENGRGNFPPRFSGLQFPNYSSELNVNALELDDSALYLCASSLGGRGNYGYTFGSGTRLTVV.

This sequence joins TRBV6-2 or TRBV6-3 and TRBJ2-1; TRBD2 is a possible D gene (6 bases). The CDR3 is 17 residues long. The germline V and J ends were trimmed by 5 bases and 6 bases, with 23 bases remaining between them. Germline V CDR1 and CDR2: MNHEY, SVGEGT. This chain's CDR3 is CASSGIRGTRGGNEQFF. The DNA for the CDR3 is TGTGCCAGCAGTGGGATTCGTGGGACCCGGGGAGGCAATGAGCAGTTCTTC.

Worth noting for this clone: Its ends do not fully match the called genes, so a read error is possible. V and J are TRBV18 and TRBJ2-5; no clear D gene. CDR1 and CDR2 (germline): KGHSH, LQKENI. The CDR3 sequence is 11 residues long. CDR3 nucleotide sequence: TGTGCCAGCTCACTCCAAGAGCCCCAGTACTTC. Its translation: CASSLQEPQYF.

This chain links TRBV28 with TRBJ1-4; perhaps TRBD1 as D (6 bases). Germline V gives CDR1 MDHEN, CDR2 SYDVKM. The CDR3 spans 14 residues. V was pared by 4 bases and J by 8 bases, with 14 bases between. This chain's CDR3 is CASSSHRDDEKLFF. The CDR3 DNA reads TGTGCCAGCAGTTCTCACAGGGATGACGAAAAACTGTTTTTT.

V and J are TRBV9 and TRBJ1-1; possibly TRBD1 for D (5 bases). V was clipped by 1 base and J by 1 base, with 14 bases between them. The CDR3 length is 16 residues. The germline gives CDR1 SGDLS, CDR2 YYNGEE. CDR3 sequence (DNA): TGTGCCAGCAGCGTACGGGGGATGGGATCGAACACTGAAGCTTTCTTT. Translation gives CASSVRGMGSNTEAFF.

This sequence joins TRBV5-1 and TRBJ2-2; D remains unclear. The germline gives CDR1 SGHRS, CDR2 YFSETQ. This CDR3 contains 13 residues. Trimming pared 2 bases from V and 6 bases from J, leaving 8 bases between. CDR3 amino acids: CASSLERAGELFF. The CDR3 DNA is TGCGCCAGCAGCTTAGAAAGAGCCGGGGAGCTGTTTTTT.

This clone came up a few times. The chain carries TRBV5-6 and TRBJ1-5; a weak D match, TRBD1 (5 bases). The CDR3 spans 16 residues. Trimming removed 5 bases from V and 3 bases from J, with 18 bases in between. Germline CDR1 SGHDT, CDR2 YYEEEE. CDR3 loop: CASRLQRGGYNQPQHF. The CDR3 nucleotides read TGTGCCAGCAGACTTCAGAGGGGAGGTTACAATCAGCCCCAGCATTTT.

The chain couples TRBV24-1 to TRBJ2-5, with TRBD1 matching over 9 bases. Germline V CDR1 and CDR2: KGHDR, SFDVKD. This CDR3 has 14 amino acids. The J segment lost 4 bases and the V segment lost 2 bases, leaving 1 base of the junction unmatched. The CDR3 here is CATSDSGQGETQYF. CDR3 coding DNA: TGTGCCACCAGTGATTCGGGACAGGGAGAGACCCAGTACTTC.

The chain couples TRBV30 to TRBJ1-1, with unresolved D. V lost 0 bases and J 10 bases, leaving 9 bases between the germline ends. In germline, CDR1 is GTSNPN, CDR2 SVGIG (reference sequence). The CDR3 consists of 11 residues. The CDR3 is CAWSVLSVAFF. DNA for the CDR3: TGTGCCTGGAGTGTACTAAGTGTAGCTTTCTTT.

The J gene is TRBJ2-5, the V gene TRBV9; D possibly corresponds to TRBD1 (5 bases). Trimming cost V 3 bases and J 3 bases, with 9 bases left between them. Germline CDR1 reads SGDLS; CDR2 reads YYNGEE. The CDR3 runs to 13 residues. The CDR3 DNA reads as TGTGCCAGCAGCGAAGGGGTTAAAGAGACCCAGTACTTC. Residues: CASSEGVKETQYF.

The J gene is TRBJ2-3, the V gene TRBV6-5; possible D gene TRBD1, 5 bases. The CDR3 spans 14 residues. Trimming cost V 7 bases and J 1 base, with 12 bases left between them. Germline lookup yields CDR1 MNHEY and CDR2 SVGAGI. CDR3 amino acids: CASTKRGRTDTQYF. Written as DNA, the CDR3 is TGTGCCAGCACCAAAAGGGGCCGCACAGATACGCAGTATTTT.

CDR3 protein: CASSWDRGPYNEQFF. The DNA of the CDR3 is TGTGCCAGCAGCTGGGACAGGGGGCCCTACAATGAGCAGTTCTTC. V and J are TRBV7-9 and TRBJ2-1, with 12 bases lining up with TRBD1. The CDR3 contains 15 residues. J was trimmed by 2 bases and V by 4 bases; bases with no gene match: 0. Germline CDR1 reads SEHNR; CDR2 reads FQNEAQ (reference sequence).